The entry below gives a single T cell receptor beta chain sequence along with its context. V gave up 3 bases and J gave up 0 bases, with 12 bases separating them. The CDR3 runs to 17 residues. Germline CDR1 reads KGHSH; CDR2 reads LQKENI. The entry originates in a study of shared clonotypes between healthy human individuals. Overall study context: Donors were two women and a few men aged 18 to 49.

The team ran DNA from unsorted PBMCs on ten immunoSEQ deep assay plates for sequencing. Produced via immunoSEQ multiplex PCR; TCRdb's table is partial and in-frame only. The table records about 530,000 clones, roughly 85% of them present only once. Adult donors, all healthy and HIV-negative, had no recent acute infections or vaccinations. This sequence originates from a woman between 40 and 50 years old in good health. Some clones in this sample may be carry-over from other donors' samples. Sequenced material: PBMCs. The chain joins TRBV18 to TRBJ2-6, with D tentatively TRBD1 (5 bases). This chain's CDR3 is CASSPLQGSSGANVLTF. In nucleotides, the CDR3 is TGTGCCAGCTCACCTTTGCAGGGAAGCTCTGGGGCCAACGTCCTGACTTTC.